This TCR beta chain was sequenced for a study of cytomegalovirus exposure and HLA in healthy donors. Vbeta (60) and Jbeta (13) primers were used in the PCR. The data were produced by immunoSEQ multiplex PCR, yet TCRdb's version contains in-frame clones alone and is incomplete. This repertoire shows 100,000 to 150,000 clones, around 84% found once; its top ten account for roughly 3%. With regard to this clone: Its antigen is not identified.

Study-wide findings and caveats: HLA restriction was apparent for most CMV-associated TCR beta chains in a later analysis.

Trimming at V came to 8 bases and at J to 2 bases, leaving 4 bases not matched to a gene. CDR1 is SQVTM and CDR2 is ANQGSEA in the germline V gene. The CDR3 loop spans 12 amino acids. The sequence was obtained from a man aged 50-59 years in good health and CMV-seronegative. The V call is TRBV29-1, the J call TRBJ2-7; TRBD1 matches 9 bases. The source material was PBMCs. The chain's CDR3 is CSTRQGAYEQYF. CDR3 nucleotides: TGCAGCACCCGACAGGGGGCCTACGAGCAGTACTTC.